The 26 T cell receptor beta chains below were found in one sample sequenced in a study of response to subunit inactivated influenza vaccine. TCRdb reanalysed the RT-PCR reads using MiXCR and keeps one entry per CDR3 protein. The repertoire holds about 650,000 distinct CDR3 sequences, with 15% to 18% as singletons. Specimen: PBMCs from blood, collected less than 13 days after vaccination. Receptor source: a man aged 45-65 years who received an inactivated influenza vaccine.

The chain employs TRBV20-1 and TRBJ1-6; D is unresolved. The CDR3 is 16 residues long. CDR1 is DFQATT, CDR2 SNEGSKA, per germline (reference sequence). Trimming cost V 5 bases and J 0 bases, with 14 bases left between them. CDR3: CSAPGWLSSYNSPLHF. CDR3 in DNA: TGCAGTGCTCCCGGCTGGCTGAGCTCCTATAATTCACCCCTCCACTTT.

The chain combines TRBV2 with TRBJ1-2, with D perhaps matching TRBD1 (5 bases). The CDR3 runs to 15 residues. Germline V gene lookup returns CDR1 SNHLY and CDR2 FYNNEI. The ends were cut back, 3 bases at V and 4 bases at J, with 15 bases in the middle. The CDR3 coding sequence is TGTGCCAGCAGTGATATGAGACAGAGCCCCTATGGCTACACCTTC. Its translation is CASSDMRQSPYGYTF.

This chain connects TRBV3-1 to TRBJ2-4; no definite D call. In germline, CDR1 is LGHDT, CDR2 YNNKEL (reference sequence). The CDR3 runs 15 residues. Trimming stripped 1 base from V and 0 bases from J, with 7 bases between. This CDR3 reads CASSQGRLAKNIQYF. The CDR3 DNA reads as TGTGCCAGCAGCCAAGGGCGCCTAGCCAAAAACATTCAGTACTTC.

The CDR3 bases are TGTGCCAGCAGCGAAACGGGACTACCGACCTACGAGCAGTACTTC. Amino acid sequence: CASSETGLPTYEQYF. This chain joins TRBV9 and TRBJ2-7; 7 nucleotides agree with TRBD2. Germline CDR1 reads SGDLS; CDR2 reads YYNGEE. V trimming: 3 bases; J trimming: 2 bases; junction bases outside the gene matches: 8. The CDR3 totals 15 residues.

At least ten counts were recorded for this clonotype. The genes are TRBV4-3 and TRBJ2-1, with D possibly being TRBD2 (6 bases). The germline V and J ends were trimmed by 2 bases and 6 bases, with 17 bases remaining between them. The CDR3 is 16 amino acids. Germline loops: CDR1 LGHNA, CDR2 YSLEER. The chain's CDR3 is CASSQTLARGLNEQFF. CDR3 sequence (DNA): TGCGCCAGCAGCCAAACCCTAGCGCGTGGGCTCAATGAGCAGTTCTTC.

V and J are TRBV12-3 or TRBV12-4 and TRBJ1-5, with 11 bases lining up with TRBD1. The CDR3 consists of 15 residues. V lost 7 bases to trimming and J lost 6 bases; unmatched junction nucleotides: 8. This chain's CDR3 is CASKTGQGAGQPQHF. CDR3 in DNA: TGTGCCAGCAAAACCGGACAGGGGGCTGGTCAGCCCCAGCATTTT.

This clonotype occurred a few times. The J gene is TRBJ2-2, the V gene TRBV7-8, with D perhaps matching TRBD2 (5 bases). The ends were cut back, 5 bases at V and 0 bases at J, with 13 bases in the middle. This CDR3 is built from 16 residues. Germline V CDR1 and CDR2: SGHVS, FQNEAQ. CDR3 nucleotides: TGTGCCAGCAGCCAATCCGAGGGCACGAACACCGGGGAGCTGTTTTTT. It codes for CASSQSEGTNTGELFF.

V usage is TRBV6-2 or TRBV6-3 and J usage is TRBJ2-7; D call uncertain. This CDR3 spans 13 amino acids. From germline, CDR1 is MNHEY and CDR2 SVGEGT. Trimming left V 6 bases short and J 3 bases short, with 12 bases between. In nucleotides, the CDR3 is TGTGCCAGCAGCCGATCCGCCATCTACGAGCAGTACTTC. Protein sequence: CASSRSAIYEQYF.

This clonotype has more than one count but fewer than ten. The V call is TRBV5-1, the J call TRBJ2-1; 8 nucleotides align to TRBD2. V shed 5 bases, J shed 1 base, and the junction held 5 bases outside the gene matches. The length of the CDR3 is 15 residues. Germline V gene data show CDR1 as SGHRS and CDR2 as YFSETQ. CDR3 loop: CASSPAGVSYNEQFF. CDR3 nucleotide sequence: TGCGCCAGCAGTCCAGCGGGGGTATCCTACAATGAGCAGTTCTTC. Full variable domain (remainder filled in from reference TRBV5-1 and TRBJ2-1): KAGVTQTPRYLIKTRGQQVTLSCSPISGHRSVSWYQQTPGQGLQFLFEYFSETQRNKGNFPGRFSGRQFSNSRSEMNVSTLELGDSALYLCASSPAGVSYNEQFFGPGTRLTVL.

Only a few counts were recorded for this clonotype. This chain links TRBV5-1 with TRBJ1-3; the D gene is possibly TRBD1 (6 bases). Trimming left V 4 bases short and J 0 bases short, with 17 bases between. The CDR3 contains 17 residues. In germline, CDR1 is SGHRS, CDR2 YFSETQ. CDR3 protein: CASSGMDSYYSGNTIYF. The CDR3 DNA is TGCGCCAGCAGCGGGATGGACAGTTACTACTCTGGAAACACCATATATTTT.

The rearrangement uses TRBV28 and TRBJ1-2, with 10 bases lining up with TRBD1. Germline V gene sequence: CDR1 MDHEN, CDR2 SYDVKM. The J segment lost 4 bases and the V segment lost 7 bases, leaving 6 bases of the junction unmatched. The CDR3 consists of 14 residues. The CDR3 nucleotides read TGTGCCAGCAAAACCGGGACAGGGGTCTATGGCTACACCTTC. Its protein is CASKTGTGVYGYTF.

This clonotype occurred once. The chain recombines TRBV18 with TRBJ2-7, with 7 bases that match TRBD2. J gave up 2 bases and V 5 bases, and 6 bases lay outside the gene matches. The CDR3 contains 14 residues. The germline V gene has CDR1 KGHSH and CDR2 LQKENI. The CDR3 DNA follows: TGTGCCAGCTCAACGGGACTACAAACCTACGAGCAGTACTTC. Translating it yields CASSTGLQTYEQYF.

This clonotype was counted only a few times. The chain has TRBV3-1 and TRBJ2-3, with D perhaps given as TRBD1 or TRBD2 (6 bases each). The CDR3 loop spans 16 amino acids. Germline CDR1 is LGHDT and CDR2 is YNNKEL (reference sequence). The germline V and J ends were trimmed by 4 bases and 4 bases, with 18 bases remaining between them. CDR3 protein: CASSLWGAPRPDTQYF. The CDR3 region has the DNA TGTGCCAGCAGCCTATGGGGGGCTCCCCGGCCAGATACGCAGTATTTT.

The V call is TRBV12-3 or TRBV12-4, the J call TRBJ1-1, with D uncertain. This CDR3 is 14 amino acids long. The germline V and J ends were trimmed by 2 bases and 4 bases, with 11 bases remaining between them. The DNA for the CDR3 is TGTGCCAGCAGTTTAAGGGAGTTAAGCACTGAAGCTTTCTTT. Translating gives CASSLRELSTEAFF.

This chain links TRBV9 with TRBJ2-1; D tentatively reads TRBD1 or TRBD2 (5 bases each). Trimming stripped 4 bases from V and 12 bases from J, with 14 bases between. CDR1 and CDR2 (germline): SGDLS, YYNGEE. The CDR3 spans 12 residues. CDR3 bases: TGTGCCAGCAGCCCCCTAGCTCAGGGGCAGTTCTTC. It is translated as CASSPLAQGQFF.

This clonotype has only a few counts. Germline is not matched at one junction end, which may reflect a read error. The rearrangement uses TRBV7-9 and TRBJ2-7; D is possibly TRBD1 or TRBD2 (5 bases each). Germline V gene lookup returns CDR1 SEHNR and CDR2 FQNEAQ (reference sequence). The CDR3 consists of 10 residues. CDR3 amino acids: CASSGDESEF. The CDR3 nucleotides are TGTGCCAGCAGCGGGGACGAGTCCGAGTTC.

This clonotype has ten or more counts. J is TRBJ2-1 and V is TRBV3-1; D ambiguous. The V end lost 11 bases, the J end lost 9 bases, and 11 bases lay between the germline ends. CDR3 length: 10 residues. Germline-derived CDR1 and CDR2 are LGHDT and YNNKEL (reference sequence). Here the CDR3 DNA reads TGTGCCGCCGGGTCAGTTGAGCAGTTCTTC. Encoded protein: CAAGSVEQFF.

This clonotype was observed many times. In DNA form, the CDR3 reads TGTGCCAGCAGTTTAATGCTCTGGGGATACGAGCAGTACTTC. It is translated as CASSLMLWGYEQYF. The rearrangement uses TRBV12-3 or TRBV12-4 and TRBJ2-7; D is unclear. The CDR3 length is 14 residues. V was shortened by 2 bases and J by 4 bases, with 12 bases between the two germline ends.

The V call is TRBV19, the J call TRBJ1-3; D is unresolved. This CDR3 is 15 amino acids long. Trimming removed 5 bases from V and 4 bases from J, with 15 bases in between. Germline V lookup: CDR1 LNHDA, CDR2 SQIVND (reference sequence). CDR3: CASSSQPRGGNTIYF. The CDR3 DNA reads as TGTGCCAGTAGTTCACAACCTCGAGGGGGAAACACCATATATTTT.

This rearrangement joins TRBV7-2 to TRBJ2-5; 9 nucleotides line up with TRBD2. CDR3 length: 16 amino acids. The J segment lost 5 bases and the V segment lost 0 bases, leaving 7 bases of the junction unmatched. The germline CDR1 and CDR2 sequences are SGHTA and FQGNSA. This chain's CDR3 is CASSLARSGSGETQYF. CDR3 nucleotide sequence: TGTGCCAGCAGCTTAGCCCGTAGCGGGAGCGGGGAGACCCAGTACTTC.

This clonotype showed up just a few times. This chain uses TRBV29-1 with TRBJ1-2; no clear D. Between the trimmed V and J ends, which lost 5 bases and 3 bases, there was a span of 13 bases. The length of the CDR3 is 13 residues. The germline gives CDR1 SQVTM, CDR2 ANQGSEA. CDR3 amino acids: CSVMLEVYYGYTF. The CDR3 DNA sequence: TGCAGCGTTATGTTAGAAGTCTACTATGGCTACACCTTC.

This clonotype was seen a few times. V gene TRBV5-1 combines with J gene TRBJ2-1; TRBD1 agrees at 9 bases. V gave up 6 bases and J gave up 6 bases; unmatched junction bases: 10. Germline-derived CDR1 and CDR2 are SGHRS and YFSETQ. This CDR3 has 15 amino acids. CDR3 protein: CASTPRDREANEQFF. CDR3 in DNA: TGCGCCAGCACCCCCAGGGACAGGGAAGCCAATGAGCAGTTCTTC.

This rearrangement joins TRBV11-2 to TRBJ2-1; 9 nucleotides align to TRBD2. J gave up 4 bases and V 2 bases, and 12 bases lay outside the gene matches. This CDR3 is 18 amino acids long. Germline V CDR1 and CDR2: SGHAT, FQNNGV. This chain's CDR3 is CASSLKEVVLAGYNEQFF. Written as DNA, the CDR3 is TGTGCCAGCAGCTTAAAGGAGGTGGTCCTAGCGGGGTACAATGAGCAGTTCTTC.

This clonotype was counted only a few times. This rearrangement joins TRBV7-2 to TRBJ1-1, with D perhaps TRBD1 (5 bases). V dropped 4 bases and J dropped 5 bases, with 8 bases sitting between them. CDR1 SGHTA and CDR2 FQGNSA come from the germline V gene. The CDR3 length is 12 residues. In DNA form, the CDR3 reads TGTGCCAGCAGCTCATACAGGACTGAAGCTTTCTTT. This gives the protein CASSSYRTEAFF.

This clonotype showed up many times. V and J are TRBV5-1 and TRBJ2-5; the D is unclear. CDR1 is SGHRS and CDR2 is YFSETQ in the germline V gene. The CDR3 is made up of 14 amino acids. V was shortened by 4 bases and J by 5 bases, with 15 bases between the two germline ends. The CDR3 region has the DNA TGCGCCAGCAGCCTTGGACCGGGTGGGGAGACCCAGTACTTC. Its translation: CASSLGPGGETQYF.

This clonotype showed up just a few times. This sequence joins TRBV19 and TRBJ2-2; 7 nucleotides match TRBD2. V was pared by 4 bases and J by 2 bases, with 4 bases of the junction left unmatched. Germline loops: CDR1 LNHDA, CDR2 SQIVND (reference sequence). This CDR3 has 15 amino acids. CDR3 sequence reads: CASSTRDYNTGELFF. CDR3 DNA sequence: TGTGCCAGTAGTACCCGGGACTACAACACCGGGGAGCTGTTTTTT. Filled out from reference TRBV19 and TRBJ2-2, the complete variable domain reads DGGITQSPKYLFRKEGQNVTLSCEQNLNHDAMYWYRQDPGQGLRLIYYSQIVNDFQKGDIAEGYSVSREKKESFPLTVTSAQKNPTAFYLCASSTRDYNTGELFFGEGSRLTVL.